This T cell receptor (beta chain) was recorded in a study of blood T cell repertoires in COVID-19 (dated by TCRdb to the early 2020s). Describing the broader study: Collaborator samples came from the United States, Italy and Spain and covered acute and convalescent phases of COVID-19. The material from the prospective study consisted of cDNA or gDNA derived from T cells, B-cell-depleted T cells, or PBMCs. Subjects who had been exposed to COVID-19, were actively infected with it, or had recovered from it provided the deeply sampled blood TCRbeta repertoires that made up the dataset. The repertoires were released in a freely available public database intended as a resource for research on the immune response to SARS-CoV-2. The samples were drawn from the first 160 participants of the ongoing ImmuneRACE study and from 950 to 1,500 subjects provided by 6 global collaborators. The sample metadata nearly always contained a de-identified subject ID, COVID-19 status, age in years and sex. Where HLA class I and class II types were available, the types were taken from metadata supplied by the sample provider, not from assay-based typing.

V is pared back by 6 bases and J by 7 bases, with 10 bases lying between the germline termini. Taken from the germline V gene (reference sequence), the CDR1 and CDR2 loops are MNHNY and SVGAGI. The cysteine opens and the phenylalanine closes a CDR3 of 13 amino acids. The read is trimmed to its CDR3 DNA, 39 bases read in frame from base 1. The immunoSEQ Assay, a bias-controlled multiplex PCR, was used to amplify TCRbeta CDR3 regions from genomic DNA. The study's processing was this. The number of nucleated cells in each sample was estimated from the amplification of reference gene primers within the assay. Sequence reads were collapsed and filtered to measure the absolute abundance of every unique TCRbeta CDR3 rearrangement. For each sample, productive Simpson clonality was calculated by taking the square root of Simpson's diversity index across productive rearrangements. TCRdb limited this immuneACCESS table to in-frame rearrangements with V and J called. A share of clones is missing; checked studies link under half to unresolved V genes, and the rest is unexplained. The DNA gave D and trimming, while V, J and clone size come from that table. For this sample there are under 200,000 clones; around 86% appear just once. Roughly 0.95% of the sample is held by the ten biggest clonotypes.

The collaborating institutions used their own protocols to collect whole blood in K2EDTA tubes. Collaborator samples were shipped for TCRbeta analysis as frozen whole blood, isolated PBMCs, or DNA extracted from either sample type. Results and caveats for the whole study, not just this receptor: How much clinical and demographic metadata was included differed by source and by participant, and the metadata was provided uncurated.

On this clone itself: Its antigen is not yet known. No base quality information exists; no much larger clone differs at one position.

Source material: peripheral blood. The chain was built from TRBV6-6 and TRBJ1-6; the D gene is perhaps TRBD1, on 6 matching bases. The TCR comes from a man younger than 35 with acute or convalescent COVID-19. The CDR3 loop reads CASSQDRNSPLHF. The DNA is TGTGCCAGCAGCCAGGACAGAAATTCACCCCTCCACTTT.